This T cell receptor (beta chain) was captured by sequencing in a study of blood T cell repertoires in COVID-19. Across the whole study: Samples came from the United States, Italy and Spain, spanning acute and convalescent COVID-19.

Repertoires were generated with immunoSEQ multiplex PCR, while TCRdb's copy carries only in-frame clones and drops some. Of 350,000 to 450,000 clones listed, roughly 86% are singletons. This CDR3 comprises 12 residues. The germline V gene encodes CDR1 LNHDA and CDR2 SQIVND (reference sequence). V dropped 4 bases and J dropped 9 bases, with 10 bases sitting between them. The specimen sequenced was PBMCs or T cells enriched from blood (not recorded which). This sequence was found in a woman aged 25 to 39 who had recovered from COVID-19. The rearrangement joins TRBV19 to TRBJ2-1; perhaps TRBD2 as D (5 bases). This chain's CDR3 is CASSNDRGEQFF. CDR3 nucleotides: TGTGCCAGTAGTAACGACCGGGGTGAGCAGTTCTTC.